One sample yielded the 2 T cell receptor beta chains listed below, sequenced in a study of radiation and T cells in renal cell carcinoma (dated by TCRdb to the early 2020s). What the time point label conveys for this sample: blood 4 weeks post-SBRT, at nephrectomy. The treatment or condition label on this specimen signifies: 15 Gy SBRT to primary tumor, nephrectomy 4 weeks later. Library generation was performed with the immunoSEQ multiplex PCR assay. This immuneACCESS table, as held by TCRdb, lists in-frame sequences with V and J called but not all clones. Of the missing ones, under half trace to an unresolved V gene in checked studies; the others have no known cause. Within this sample are around 99,000 clones, with 75% to 85% of them counted one time only. The top ten hold roughly 7.6% of the sample. The material was blood, obtained from a patient whose treatment included radiotherapy and nephrectomy. These receptors came from a man aged 55 to 70 with renal cell carcinoma.

This chain connects TRBV19 to TRBJ2-1; either TRBD1 or TRBD2 may supply D (6 bases each). V was shortened by 5 bases and J by 9 bases, with 17 bases between the two germline ends. The CDR3 has 14 amino acids. The germline V gene encodes CDR1 LNHDA and CDR2 SQIVND (reference sequence). CDR3 DNA sequence: TGTGCCAGTAGTGACTCTAGGGGGGTTGGTGAGCAGTTCTTC. Translation gives CASSDSRGVGEQFF.

This chain connects TRBV19 to TRBJ2-3; D gene ambiguous. V lost 8 bases to trimming and J lost 2 bases, with 11 bases between them. This CDR3 comprises 13 residues. Germline V gene sequence: CDR1 LNHDA, CDR2 SQIVND (reference sequence). The CDR3, as DNA: TGTGCCAGTCGCAACGCCCCCACAGATACGCAGTATTTT. This encodes CASRNAPTDTQYF.